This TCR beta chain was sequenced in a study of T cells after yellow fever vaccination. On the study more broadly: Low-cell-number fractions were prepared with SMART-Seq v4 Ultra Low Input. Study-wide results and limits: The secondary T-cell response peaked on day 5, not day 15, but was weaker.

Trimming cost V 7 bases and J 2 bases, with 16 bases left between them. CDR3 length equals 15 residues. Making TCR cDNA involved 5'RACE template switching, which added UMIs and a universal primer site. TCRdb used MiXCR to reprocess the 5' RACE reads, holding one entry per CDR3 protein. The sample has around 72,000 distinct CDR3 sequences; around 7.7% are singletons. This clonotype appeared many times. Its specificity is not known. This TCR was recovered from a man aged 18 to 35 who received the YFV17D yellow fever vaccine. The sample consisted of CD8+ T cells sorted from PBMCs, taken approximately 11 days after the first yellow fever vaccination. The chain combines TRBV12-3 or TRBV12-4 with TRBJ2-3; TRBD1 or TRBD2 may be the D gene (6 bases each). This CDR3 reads CASTSLGGDTDTQYF. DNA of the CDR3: TGTGCCAGCACTTCTTTGGGGGGCGACACAGATACGCAGTATTTT.